This T cell receptor (beta chain) was sequenced during a study of blood T cell repertoires in COVID-19. The overall study: In each case, the material was cDNA or gDNA derived from T cells, B-cell-depleted T cells, or PBMCs.

The CDR3 contains 21 residues. Germline CDR1 and CDR2: KGHSH and LQKENI. Unmatched junction bases numbered 13, after V lost 3 bases and J lost 0 bases. Profiled with immunoSEQ multiplex PCR; TCRdb holds only in-frame clones, not every one. The sample includes some 250,000 clones, 65% to 85% seen only once; the top ten take roughly 7.9%. The gene calls are TRBV18 and TRBJ2-3; 15 bases are a match to TRBD2. Sequencing input: peripheral blood. The receptor was isolated from a woman aged 80 or over with acute or convalescent COVID-19. CDR3 region: CASSPKPPGLAGGRSTDTQYF. In nucleotides, the CDR3 is TGTGCCAGCTCACCGAAGCCCCCGGGACTAGCGGGAGGACGCAGCACAGATACGCAGTATTTT.